This TCR beta chain was sequenced for a study of T cells in Graves' hyperthyroidism and ophthalmopathy. Findings and limits, study-wide: Blood also carried most thyroid clonotypes expanded above 0.001. It was a median around seven months before onset that the model predicted ophthalmopathy.

RNA transcripts were the template for amplifying TCR beta CDR3 regions. HTBI primers drove first-round RT-PCR of the TCR CDR3. One entry per CDR3 protein results from TCRdb running MiXCR on the multiplex PCR reads. This table holds about 350,000 distinct CDR3 sequences, roughly 15% found once. Remarks on this clonotype: Its specificity is not known.

A NOSPECS grade of at least 4, a Clinical Activity Score of at least 3 and duration under 3 months were recorded in ophthalmopathy patients. There are 12 residues in the CDR3. Germline V gives CDR1 LGHDT, CDR2 YNNKEL (reference sequence). Trimming took 8 bases from V and 7 from J; bases not matched to a gene: 5. The V gene is TRBV3-1, the J gene TRBJ2-3; 8 bases are shared with TRBD1. The sequence was collected from a woman in her forties with Graves' ophthalmopathy. Sequencing used blood. CDR3 sequence reads: CASGTGMYTQYF. In nucleotides, the CDR3 is TGTGCCAGCGGGACAGGCATGTATACGCAGTATTTT.